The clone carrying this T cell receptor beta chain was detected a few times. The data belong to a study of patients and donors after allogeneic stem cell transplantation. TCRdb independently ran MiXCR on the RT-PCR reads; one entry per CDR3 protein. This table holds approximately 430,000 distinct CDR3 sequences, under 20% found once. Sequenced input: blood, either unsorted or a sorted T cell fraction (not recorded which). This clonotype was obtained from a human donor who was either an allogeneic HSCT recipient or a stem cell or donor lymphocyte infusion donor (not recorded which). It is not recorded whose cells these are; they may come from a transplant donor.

The CDR3 loop reads CASSALIGRADTQYF. The CDR3 nucleotides are TGTGCCAGCAGCGCATTAATAGGGAGGGCAGATACGCAGTATTTT. The chain combines TRBV5-6 with TRBJ2-3, with 7 bases fitting TRBD2. This CDR3 contains 15 residues. Germline V lookup: CDR1 SGHDT, CDR2 YYEEEE. The ends lost 4 bases at V and 4 bases at J; junction bases unmatched: 9.